The clone carrying this TCR beta chain was counted a few times. This entry is derived from a study of blood T cell repertoires in COVID-19. Study as a whole: PBMCs, B-cell-depleted T cells, or T cells provided the cDNA or gDNA that made up the material.

Trimming took 4 bases from V and 3 from J; bases not matched to a gene: 9. This CDR3 is built from 15 residues. In germline, CDR1 is LNHDA, CDR2 SQIVND (reference sequence). In the study's own analysis: Researchers report that nucleated cell counts were estimated from reference gene primer amplification. The method was immunoSEQ multiplex PCR; TCRdb's version includes in-frame clones alone and lacks a portion of them. The D gene and trimming were derived from the DNA, and the V and J assignments and clone size from that table. The data hold under 300,000 clones, with around 90% observed a single time.

The chain joins TRBV19 to TRBJ2-7, with 7 bases matching TRBD1. Sequenced material: peripheral blood. The origin of this receptor is a man between 50 and 59 years old with acute or convalescent COVID-19. The CDR3 region has the DNA TGTGCCAGTAGTAGACCCGGGACAGCACTCTACGAGCAGTACTTC. Translation gives CASSRPGTALYEQYF.